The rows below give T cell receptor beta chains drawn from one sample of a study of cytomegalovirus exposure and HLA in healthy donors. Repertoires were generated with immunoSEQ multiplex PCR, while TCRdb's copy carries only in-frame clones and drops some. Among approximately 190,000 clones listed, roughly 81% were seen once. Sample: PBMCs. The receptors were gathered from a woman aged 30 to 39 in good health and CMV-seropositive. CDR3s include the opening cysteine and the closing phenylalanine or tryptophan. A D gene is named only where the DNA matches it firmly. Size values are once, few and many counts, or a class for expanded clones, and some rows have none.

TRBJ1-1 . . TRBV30 CAWRAGWTEAFF TGTGCCTGGAGGGCAGGATGGACTGAAGCTTTCTTT
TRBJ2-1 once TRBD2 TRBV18 CASSPREGRRNEQFF TGTGCCAGCTCACCGCGGGAGGGCCGCCGGAATGAGCAGTTCTTC
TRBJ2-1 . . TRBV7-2 CASSPRSGVYNEQFF TGTGCCAGCAGCCCTCGGTCAGGGGTCTACAATGAGCAGTTCTTC
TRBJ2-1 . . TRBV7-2 CASSLYGFVGGGEQFF TGTGCCAGCAGCCTATATGGGTTTGTGGGAGGAGGTGAGCAGTTCTTC
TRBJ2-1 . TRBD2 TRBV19 CASRRIAGNNEQFF TGTGCCAGTAGGAGGATAGCGGGAAACAATGAGCAGTTCTTC
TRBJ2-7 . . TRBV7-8 CASSYRLGPDSYEQYF TGTGCCAGCAGCTACAGATTGGGGCCTGACTCCTACGAGCAGTACTTC
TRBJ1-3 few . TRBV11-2 CASSLGQSGNTIYF TGTGCCAGCAGCCTGGGGCAGAGTGGAAACACCATATATTTT
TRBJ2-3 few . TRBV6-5 CASSAPGLLPDTQYF TGTGCCAGCAGTGCCCCGGGACTGTTGCCAGATACGCAGTATTTT
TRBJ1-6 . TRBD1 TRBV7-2 CASSLDRGYSPLHF TGTGCCAGCAGCTTAGACAGGGGGTATTCACCCCTCCACTTT
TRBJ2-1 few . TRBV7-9 CASSLPSGGLYNEQFF TGTGCCAGCAGCTTACCTTCCGGGGGGCTCTACAATGAGCAGTTCTTC
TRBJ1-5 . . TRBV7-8 CASSLAAQNQPQHF TGTGCCAGCAGCTTAGCCGCCCAGAATCAGCCCCAGCATTTT
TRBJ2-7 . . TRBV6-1 CASTWTMGREYF TGTGCCAGCACTTGGACCATGGGGAGAGAGTACTTC
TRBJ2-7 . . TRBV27 CASSLVGQGKTYEQYF TGTGCCAGCAGTTTGGTAGGCCAGGGCAAGACCTACGAGCAGTACTTC
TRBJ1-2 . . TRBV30 CAWSVSEVGGRGYTF TGTGCCTGGAGTGTGAGTGAGGTTGGGGGCCGCGGCTACACCTTC
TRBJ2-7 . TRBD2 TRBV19 CASSPPSGPRNF TGTGCCAGTAGTCCCCCTAGCGGGCCCCGTAATTTC
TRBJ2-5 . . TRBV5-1 CASSLALGAQYF TGCGCCAGCAGCTTGGCCTTAGGAGCCCAGTACTTC
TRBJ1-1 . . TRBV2 CASSEGLEKGNTEAFF TGTGCCAGCAGTGAGGGGCTGGAGAAGGGGAACACTGAAGCTTTCTTT
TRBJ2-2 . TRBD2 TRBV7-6 CASSLHRTGLAGNTGELFF TGTGCCAGCAGCCTCCACCGGACTGGACTAGCGGGGAACACCGGGGAGCTGTTTTTT
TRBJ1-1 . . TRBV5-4 CASSFGGSRMNTEAFF TGTGCCAGCAGCTTCGGGGGTAGCCGCATGAACACTGAAGCTTTCTTT
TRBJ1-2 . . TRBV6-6 CASSLRTVSTSFGYTF TGTGCCAGCAGTTTAAGGACAGTCTCGACTTCCTTTGGCTACACCTTC
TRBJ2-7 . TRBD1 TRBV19 CATRGGLHYEQYF TGTGCCACTAGAGGGGGCCTACACTACGAGCAGTACTTC
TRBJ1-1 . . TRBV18 CASSPLRDITEAFF TGTGCCAGCTCACCACTCCGGGATATCACTGAAGCTTTCTTT
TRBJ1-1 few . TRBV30 CAWSVRGGGTEAFF TGTGCCTGGAGTGTAAGGGGAGGAGGCACTGAAGCTTTCTTT
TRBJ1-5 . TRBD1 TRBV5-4 CASSSGTGRNQPQHF TGTGCCAGCAGCTCCGGGACAGGGCGCAATCAGCCCCAGCATTTT
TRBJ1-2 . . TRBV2 CASRGGNYGYTF TGTGCCAGCAGGGGGGGGAACTATGGCTACACCTTC
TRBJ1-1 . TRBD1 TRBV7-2 CASSFQGADTEAFF TGTGCCAGCAGCTTCCAGGGGGCCGACACTGAAGCTTTCTTT
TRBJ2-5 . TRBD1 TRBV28 CASSPIPGTGPRETQYF TGTGCCAGCAGCCCCATCCCCGGGACAGGGCCGCGGGAGACCCAGTACTTC
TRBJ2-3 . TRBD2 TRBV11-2 CASSLRHRGGASNTQYF TGTGCCAGCAGCCTACGTCATCGCGGGGGGGCTTCGAATACGCAGTATTTT
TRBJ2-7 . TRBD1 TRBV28 CASRRTGGLQNYEQYF TGTGCCAGCAGACGGACAGGGGGGCTTCAAAACTACGAGCAGTACTTC
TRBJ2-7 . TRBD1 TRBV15 CATSRDRQGNYEQYF TGTGCCACCAGCAGAGACCGACAGGGAAACTACGAGCAGTACTTC
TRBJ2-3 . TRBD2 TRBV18 CASWGPRLASGRGDTQYF TGTGCCAGCTGGGGACCCCGGTTGGCTAGCGGGAGGGGAGATACGCAGTATTTT
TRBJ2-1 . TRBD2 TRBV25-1 CASLAGGSYNEQFF TGTGCCAGCTTAGCGGGAGGTTCCTACAATGAGCAGTTCTTC
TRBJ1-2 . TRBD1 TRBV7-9 CASSLKGQPGVGYTF TGTGCCAGCAGCTTGAAGGGACAGCCCGGGGTTGGCTACACCTTC
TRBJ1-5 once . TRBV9 CASSVGAGRNQPQHF TGTGCCAGCAGCGTAGGTGCAGGGAGGAATCAGCCCCAGCATTTT
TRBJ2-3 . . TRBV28 CASTDPRGRSTGTQYF TGTGCCAGCACAGACCCTAGGGGGAGATCGACAGGTACGCAGTATTTT
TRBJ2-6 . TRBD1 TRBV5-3 CARRKPGQGAKSGANVLTF TGTGCCAGAAGAAAGCCGGGACAGGGGGCGAAGTCTGGGGCCAACGTCCTGACTTTC
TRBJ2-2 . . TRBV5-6 CASSSLSSNTGELFF TGTGCCAGCAGCTCTCTCAGTTCGAACACCGGGGAGCTGTTTTTT
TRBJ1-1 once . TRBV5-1 CASSLWGRAEAFF TGCGCCAGCAGCCTATGGGGGCGGGCTGAAGCTTTCTTT
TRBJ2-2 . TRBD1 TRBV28 CASSLTGGAGGFSGELFF TGTGCCAGCAGTTTAACCGGTGGAGCAGGGGGCTTCAGCGGGGAGCTGTTTTTT
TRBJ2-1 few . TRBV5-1 CASGKQSSYNEQFF TGCGCCAGCGGTAAACAGAGCTCCTACAATGAGCAGTTCTTC
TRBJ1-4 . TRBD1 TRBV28 CASSPAGTGDEKLFF TGTGCCAGCAGTCCAGCCGGGACAGGCGATGAAAAACTGTTTTTT
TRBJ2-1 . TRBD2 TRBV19 CASSMQGGGANRQFF TGTGCCAGTAGTATGCAAGGCGGGGGGGCAAACCGGCAGTTCTTC
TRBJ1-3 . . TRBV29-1 CSVYGGSGNTIYF TGCAGCGTCTATGGAGGGTCTGGAAACACCATATATTTT
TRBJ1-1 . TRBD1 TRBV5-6 CASSEAGGMNTEAFF TGTGCCAGCAGCGAAGCAGGGGGGATGAACACTGAAGCTTTCTTT
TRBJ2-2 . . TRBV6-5 CASRLQGTGELFF TGTGCCAGCAGGCTACAGGGCACCGGGGAGCTGTTTTTT
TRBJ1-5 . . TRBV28 CASSLKSDSYSNQPQHF TGTGCCAGCAGTCTTAAATCGGACAGTTATAGCAATCAGCCCCAGCATTTT
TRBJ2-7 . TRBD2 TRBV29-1 CSVVGLAEHYEQYF TGCAGCGTTGTGGGACTAGCGGAGCACTACGAGCAGTACTTC
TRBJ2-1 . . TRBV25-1 CASARATIEGYNEQFF TGTGCAAGTGCCCGGGCTACTATCGAGGGCTACAATGAGCAGTTCTTC
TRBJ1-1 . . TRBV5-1 CASSQLGGTTEAFF TGCGCCAGCAGTCAGCTGGGGGGGACCACTGAAGCTTTCTTT
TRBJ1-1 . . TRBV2 CASSAVNTEAFF TGTGCCAGCAGTGCAGTCAACACTGAAGCTTTCTTT
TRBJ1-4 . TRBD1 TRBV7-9 CASSPLGQGREKLFF TGTGCCAGCAGCCCCCTCGGACAGGGACGGGAAAAACTGTTTTTT
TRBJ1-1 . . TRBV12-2 CASRYTGDTEAFF TGTGCAAGTCGCTACACGGGGGACACTGAAGCTTTCTTT
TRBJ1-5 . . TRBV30 CAWSVLSRGDQPQHF TGTGCCTGGAGTGTACTTAGTAGGGGCGATCAGCCCCAGCATTTT
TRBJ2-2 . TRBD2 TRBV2 CASSYAGVDTGEPFF TGTGCCAGCAGCTACGCGGGGGTGGACACCGGGGAGCCGTTTTTT
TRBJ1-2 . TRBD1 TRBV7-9 CASSSPETGNYGYTF TGTGCCAGCAGTTCCCCGGAGACAGGGAACTATGGCTACACCTTC
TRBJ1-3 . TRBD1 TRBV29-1 CSGQTGGNTIYF TGCAGCGGACAGACAGGGGGAAACACCATATATTTT
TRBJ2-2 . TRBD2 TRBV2 CASRLIAGRIVTGELFF TGTGCCAGCAGACTCATAGCGGGAAGGATCGTCACCGGGGAGCTGTTTTTT
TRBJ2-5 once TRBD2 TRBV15 CATSRGQTSGQQETQYF TGTGCCACCAGCAGGGGGCAGACTAGCGGGCAACAAGAGACCCAGTACTTC
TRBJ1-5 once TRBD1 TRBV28 CASSLQGDQPQHF TGTGCCAGCAGCCTACAGGGGGATCAGCCCCAGCATTTT